Below, one T cell receptor beta chain is given with its context. What it binds is not known. V lost 4 bases and J 3 bases, leaving 20 bases between the germline ends. CDR3 length: 17 residues. The data originate from a study of CD8 T cell repertoires and HIV-1 epitope variants. The data were produced by immunoSEQ multiplex PCR, yet TCRdb's version contains in-frame clones alone and is incomplete. The sample holds around 5,100 clones, around 65% seen once. The chain recombines TRBV5-7 with TRBJ2-4; TRBD2 is a possible D gene (6 bases). TRBV5-7 is recorded as an ORF, its role being uncertain. Sequencing was carried out using cultured CD8+ T cells derived from PBMCs. The sequence came from a male donor with HIV. CDR3 sequence: CASSGGWRDWDKNIQYF. CDR3 in DNA: TGTGCCAGCAGCGGCGGGTGGAGGGATTGGGACAAAAACATTCAGTACTTC.